Following are 27 T cell receptor beta chains from one sample sequenced in a study of shared T cell receptors in the human thymus. Data came from immunoSEQ multiplex PCR; TCRdb stores just in-frame clones and leaves some out. The data contain 640,000 or so clones, approximately 89% of them singletons. These records were also assigned to another study, of human thymus T cells.

The sample was thymocytes. These TCRs come from a boy less than two years old with a congenital heart defect.

The V gene is TRBV21-1, the J gene TRBJ2-3; the table's D call TRBD2 went unverified against the DNA. TRBV21-1 is marked as a pseudogene. There are 12 residues in the CDR3. DNA of the CDR3: TGTGCCAGCAGCACCTACGTGGATACGCAGTATTTT. Translation gives CASSTYVDTQYF.

The gene calls are TRBV6-5 and TRBJ1-1; 7 bases map to TRBD1. The length of the CDR3 is 14 residues. CDR1 and CDR2 (germline): MNHEY, SVGAGI. J lost 0 bases, V lost 2 bases, and 0 bases had no gene match. CDR3 protein: CASSYGTVNTEAFF. CDR3 in DNA: TGTGCCAGCAGTTACGGGACAGTGAACACTGAAGCTTTCTTT.

Here the CDR3 reads CASSEARFNTGELFF. CDR3 DNA: TGTGCCAGCAGTGAAGCGCGGTTTAACACCGGGGAGCTGTTTTTT. J is TRBJ2-2 and V is TRBV6-1; D not resolved. The CDR3 has 15 amino acids. The V end was cut by 0 bases, the J end by 2 bases, with 7 bases between. Germline V lookup: CDR1 MNHNS, CDR2 SASEGT.

This clone has more than one count but fewer than ten. V is TRBV5-6 and J is TRBJ2-3; 11 nucleotides agree with TRBD1. This CDR3 is 16 amino acids long. Germline V gives CDR1 SGHDT, CDR2 YYEEEE. V lost 0 bases and J lost 2; bases outside the gene matches: 2. The CDR3 nucleotides read TGTGCCAGCAGCTTGGGGACAGGGGGCCTCACAGATACGCAGTATTTT. It is translated as CASSLGTGGLTDTQYF.

The rearrangement uses TRBV9 and TRBJ2-7, with TRBD1 as a possible D gene (5 bases). The CDR3 runs to 12 residues. Between the trimmed V and J ends, which lost 0 bases and 5 bases, there was a span of 6 bases. CDR1 and CDR2 (germline): SGDLS, YYNGEE. The CDR3 DNA reads as TGTGCCAGCAGCGTAGTGGACAACGAGCAGTACTTC. Residues: CASSVVDNEQYF.

Of note for this clone: The sample has other DNA sequences that encode this CDR3 too. The V and J genes are TRBV7-6 and TRBJ1-6, with no clear D. The CDR3 runs 17 residues. The V gene's germline CDR1 is SGHVS and CDR2 FNYEAQ. V lost 1 base and J 4 bases, leaving 14 bases between the germline ends. CDR3 nucleotide sequence: TGTGCCAGCAGCTTAGTTTCGGGGTACCTTTATAATTCACCCCTCCACTTT. Translation gives CASSLVSGYLYNSPLHF.

V and J are TRBV5-1 and TRBJ2-1; TRBD2 matches 10 bases. This CDR3 has 15 amino acids. The ends lost 0 bases at V and 6 bases at J; junction bases unmatched: 3. The germline V gene has CDR1 SGHRS and CDR2 YFSETQ. The CDR3 here is CASSLVLAGTNEQFF. The CDR3, as DNA: TGCGCCAGCAGCTTGGTACTAGCGGGGACCAATGAGCAGTTCTTC.

CDR3 in DNA: TGTGCCAGCAGGATGACTACTAGCACAGATACGCAGTATTTT. It codes for CASRMTTSTDTQYF. The chain recombines TRBV27 with TRBJ2-3, with D possibly matching TRBD2 (5 bases). The CDR3 runs 14 residues. Germline V gene data show CDR1 as MNHEY and CDR2 as SMNVEV (reference sequence). Trimming left V 6 bases short and J 0 bases short, with 10 bases between.

The chain carries TRBV11-1 and TRBJ2-7; D is perhaps TRBD2 (5 bases). The CDR3 runs 16 residues. Germline CDR1 is SGHAT and CDR2 is FQDESV (reference sequence). Deletions cut 1 base from V and 4 bases from J, with 17 bases between. The CDR3, as DNA: TGTGCCAGCAGCTTAGTGGGGAGCGGCCCCGTGTACGAGCAGTACTTC. Translating gives CASSLVGSGPVYEQYF.

The chain couples TRBV6-1 to TRBJ2-1; TRBD2 agrees at 8 bases. This CDR3 is 15 amino acids long. CDR1 and CDR2 (germline): MNHNS, SASEGT. Trimming cost V 6 bases and J 3 bases; bases outside gene matches: 7. CDR3 amino acids: CASSGRGGIYNEQFF. The CDR3 DNA is TGTGCCAGCAGCGGACGGGGGGGCATCTACAATGAGCAGTTCTTC.

The chain recombines TRBV5-4 with TRBJ2-3, with 11 bases fitting TRBD2. Germline V gene data show CDR1 as SGHNT and CDR2 as YYREEE (reference sequence). The CDR3 loop spans 18 amino acids. Losses at the gene ends were 1 base for V and 2 bases for J; bases not matched to a gene: 9. The CDR3 nucleotides are TGTGCCAGCAGCTTGTCCGGGACTAGCGGAGGCACCACAGATACGCAGTATTTT. Residues: CASSLSGTSGGTTDTQYF.

The chain carries TRBV5-4 and TRBJ2-5, with 9 bases aligning to TRBD2. Germline lookup yields CDR1 SGHNT and CDR2 YYREEE (reference sequence). J was trimmed by 5 bases and V by 1 base; bases with no gene match: 9. The CDR3 runs to 16 residues. CDR3 loop: CASSLFSRGGCETQYF. Here the CDR3 DNA reads TGTGCCAGCAGCTTGTTCTCGCGGGGGGGCTGTGAGACCCAGTACTTC.

The genes are TRBV20-1 and TRBJ2-7; tentative D call: TRBD1 (5 bases). CDR1 is DFQATT and CDR2 is SNEGSKA in the germline V gene (reference sequence). The CDR3 loop spans 11 amino acids. The V end was cut by 6 bases, the J end by 5 bases, with 11 bases between. CDR3 region: CSAELRDEQYF. CDR3 coding DNA: TGCAGTGCCGAACTCAGGGACGAGCAGTACTTC.

CDR3 DNA sequence: TGTGCCAGCAGCCAAGACCTGAGTGCGTCTGGAAACACCATATATTTT. Translation: CASSQDLSASGNTIYF. The rearrangement joins TRBV14 to TRBJ1-3, with D unclear. Trimming removed 0 bases from V and 1 base from J, with 10 bases in between. CDR1 SGHDN and CDR2 FVKESK come from the germline V gene. The CDR3 runs 16 residues.

This clone occurred a few times. The chain combines TRBV5-6 with TRBJ2-7; a weak D match, TRBD2 (5 bases). Germline lookup yields CDR1 SGHDT and CDR2 YYEEEE. This CDR3 spans 15 amino acids. The V end was cut by 4 bases, the J end by 7 bases, with 21 bases between. CDR3 in DNA: TGTGCCAGCAGCGCTCATAGGACTTGTAGGGATGAGCAGTACTTC. Its translation: CASSAHRTCRDEQYF. Using reference TRBV5-6 and TRBJ2-7 for the parts outside the CDR3, the full variable domain is DAGVTQSPTHLIKTRGQQVTLRCSPKSGHDTVSWYQQALGQGPQFIFQYYEEEERQRGNFPDRFSGHQFPNYSSELNVNALLLGDSALYLCASSAHRTCRDEQYFGPGTRLTVT.

The V gene is TRBV28, the J gene TRBJ2-5, with 8 bases aligning to TRBD2. CDR3 size: 16 residues. Per the germline V gene, CDR1 is MDHEN and CDR2 is SYDVKM. V shed 2 bases and J 9 bases; nucleotides not matched to a gene: 14. The CDR3 reads CASSLRTGGHRSAQYF. The CDR3 nucleotides read TGTGCCAGCAGTTTAAGGACGGGAGGGCACCGTAGCGCCCAGTACTTC.

The rearrangement joins TRBV5-1 to TRBJ2-1; the match to TRBD2 covers 8 bases. CDR1 is SGHRS, CDR2 YFSETQ, per germline. CDR3 length: 17 amino acids. Trimming took 1 base from V and 3 from J; bases not matched to a gene: 9. The DNA for the CDR3 is TGCGCCAGCAGCTTGTTATATAAGCGGGAGAGCTACAATGAGCAGTTCTTC. This codes for CASSLLYKRESYNEQFF.

The V gene is TRBV2, the J gene TRBJ1-1; D is ambiguous. This CDR3 comprises 13 residues. The germline CDR1 and CDR2 sequences are SNHLY and FYNNEI. V was pared by 6 bases and J by 1 base, with 9 bases between. For the CDR3, the DNA is TGTGCCAGCAGGTGGGAGAGGAACACTGAAGCTTTCTTT. Its protein is CASRWERNTEAFF. Full variable domain (remainder filled in from reference TRBV2 and TRBJ1-1): EPEVTQTPSHQVTQMGQEVILRCVPISNHLYFYWYRQILGQKVEFLVSFYNNEISEKSEIFDDQFSVERPDGSNFTLKIRSTKLEDSAMYFCASRWERNTEAFFGQGTRLTVV.

This chain connects TRBV6-1 to TRBJ2-7, with TRBD1 matching 7 bases. The ends lost 9 bases at V and 1 base at J; junction bases unmatched: 3. This CDR3 spans 12 amino acids. Germline V gene data show CDR1 as MNHNS and CDR2 as SASEGT. Written as DNA, the CDR3 is TGTGCCAGTACAGGGGTTTCCTACGAGCAGTACTTC. Its protein product is CASTGVSYEQYF.

The chain couples TRBV29-1 to TRBJ1-4, with 8 bases that match TRBD1. CDR1 is SQVTM, CDR2 ANQGSEA, per germline. This CDR3 is 15 amino acids long. In DNA form, the CDR3 reads TGCAGTCCTACCCGACCGGGACAGGATAATGAAAAACTGTTTTTT. It is translated as CSPTRPGQDNEKLFF.

The chain combines TRBV7-6 with TRBJ1-2; 10 nucleotides align to TRBD1. After removal of 1 base from V and 4 bases from J, the junction contained 6 bases not matched to a gene. From germline, CDR1 is SGHVS and CDR2 FNYEAQ. CDR3 length equals 16 residues. CDR3 nucleotide sequence: TGTGCCAGCAGCTTAGGGGGGACAGGGGACACCTATGGCTACACCTTC. The encoded protein is CASSLGGTGDTYGYTF.

This clone was detected a few times. The chain uses TRBV4-3 and TRBJ2-2, with D unclear. This CDR3 spans 14 amino acids. Trimming removed 1 base from V and 7 bases from J, with 10 bases in between. CDR1 and CDR2 from the germline V gene are LGHNA and YSLEER. CDR3 in amino acids: CASSQAPTGGELFF. CDR3 sequence (DNA): TGCGCCAGCAGCCAAGCCCCCACTGGCGGGGAGCTGTTTTTT.

The chain combines TRBV4-3 with TRBJ1-2; the D is unclear. This CDR3 spans 20 amino acids. Trimming took off 0 bases at V and 1 base at J, with 24 bases between the two ends. The germline V gene has CDR1 LGHNA and CDR2 YSLEER. The CDR3 DNA follows: TGCGCCAGCAGCCAAGACCGCGAGGGTGACCGCGGTACATATAACTATGGCTACACCTTC. Its protein product is CASSQDREGDRGTYNYGYTF.

This clone is a singleton in its sample. V gene TRBV10-2 combines with J gene TRBJ2-1; TRBD2 matches 9 bases. From germline, CDR1 is WSHSY and CDR2 SAAADI. V trimming: 7 bases; J trimming: 3 bases; junction bases outside the gene matches: 7. The CDR3 sequence is 15 residues long. The DNA of the CDR3 is TGCGCCAGCATCGATAGCGGGAGAGACTACAATGAGCAGTTCTTC. Translated, it gives CASIDSGRDYNEQFF.

The chain has TRBV5-4 and TRBJ1-3, with 7 bases aligning to TRBD1. Germline assignment: CDR1 SGHNT and CDR2 YYREEE (reference sequence). Unmatched junction bases numbered 4, after V lost 4 bases and J lost 6 bases. The CDR3 extends over 13 amino acids. The CDR3 DNA reads TGTGCCAGCAGCCCTGACAGGGCAAACACCATATATTTT. Translating gives CASSPDRANTIYF.

The J gene is TRBJ1-1, the V gene TRBV5-4, with 8 nucleotides matching TRBD1. The length of the CDR3 is 19 residues. V was clipped by 4 bases and J by 0 bases; unmatched bases: 17. Germline V lookup: CDR1 SGHNT, CDR2 YYREEE (reference sequence). The DNA of the CDR3 is TGTGCCAGCAGCCGCCCGGGACAGGAACAATGGACCATGAACACTGAAGCTTTCTTT. It encodes CASSRPGQEQWTMNTEAFF.

The V call is TRBV4-1, the J call TRBJ1-1; 11 nucleotides agree with TRBD1. Per the germline V gene, CDR1 is MGHRA and CDR2 is YSYEKL. The CDR3 is 19 residues long. Trimming cost V 6 bases and J 0 bases; bases outside gene matches: 15. The CDR3 region is CASSSGVRDRGSVNTEAFF. In DNA form, the CDR3 reads TGCGCCAGCAGTTCTGGAGTCAGGGACAGGGGGTCGGTGAACACTGAAGCTTTCTTT.